Listed here is a single T cell receptor beta chain. This entry comes from a study of technical replicates of blood from a few donors. Assay: immunoSEQ multiplex PCR; the TCRdb copy retains only in-frame clones and omits some. The sample includes about 79,000 clones, about nine tenths of them seen just once. Germline trimming cut 4 bases from V and 5 bases from J; bases unmatched to any gene: 8. Germline CDR1 SNHLY, CDR2 FYNNEI. CDR3 length: 15 amino acids. The rearrangement links TRBV2 to TRBJ2-5; 9 nucleotides match TRBD1. Specimen: T cells isolated from PBMCs. The receptor's source is a human donor in good health. Some clones in this sample may be carry-over from other donors' samples. The CDR3 DNA reads TGTGCCAGCAGTGTTCAGGGACAGGGTGTGGAGACCCAGTACTTC. It is translated as CASSVQGQGVETQYF.